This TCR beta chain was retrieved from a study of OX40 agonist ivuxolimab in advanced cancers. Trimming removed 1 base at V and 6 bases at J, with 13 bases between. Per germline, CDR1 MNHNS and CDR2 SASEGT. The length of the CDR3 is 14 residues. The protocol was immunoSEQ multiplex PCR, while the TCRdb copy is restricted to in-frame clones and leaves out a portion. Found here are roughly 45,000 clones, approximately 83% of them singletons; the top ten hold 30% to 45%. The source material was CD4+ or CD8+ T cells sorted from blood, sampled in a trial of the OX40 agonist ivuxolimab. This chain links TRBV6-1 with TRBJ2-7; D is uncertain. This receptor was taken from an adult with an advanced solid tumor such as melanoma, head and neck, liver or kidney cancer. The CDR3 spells CASSEGGPTAEQYF. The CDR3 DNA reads TGTGCCAGCAGTGAAGGCGGACCTACCGCCGAGCAGTACTTC.